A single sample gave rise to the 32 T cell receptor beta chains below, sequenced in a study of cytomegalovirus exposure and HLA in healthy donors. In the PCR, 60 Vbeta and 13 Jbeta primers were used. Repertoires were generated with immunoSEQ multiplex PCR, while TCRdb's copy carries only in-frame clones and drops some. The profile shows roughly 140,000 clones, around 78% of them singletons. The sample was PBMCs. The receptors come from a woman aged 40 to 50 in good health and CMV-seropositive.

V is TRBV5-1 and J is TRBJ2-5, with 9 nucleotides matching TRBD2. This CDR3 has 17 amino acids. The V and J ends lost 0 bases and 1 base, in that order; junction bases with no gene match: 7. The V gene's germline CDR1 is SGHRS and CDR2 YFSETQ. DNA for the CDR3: TGCGCCAGCAGCTTGGGCCTAGCGGGACACCGCCAAGAGACCCAGTACTTC. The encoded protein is CASSLGLAGHRQETQYF.

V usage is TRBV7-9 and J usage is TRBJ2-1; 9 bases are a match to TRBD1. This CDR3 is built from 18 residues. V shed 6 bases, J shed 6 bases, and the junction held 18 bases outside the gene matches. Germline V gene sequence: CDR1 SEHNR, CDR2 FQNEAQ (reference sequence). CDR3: CASSPRDRVGGLINEQFF. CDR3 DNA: TGTGCCAGCAGTCCCCGGGACAGGGTTGGAGGGTTAATCAATGAGCAGTTCTTC.

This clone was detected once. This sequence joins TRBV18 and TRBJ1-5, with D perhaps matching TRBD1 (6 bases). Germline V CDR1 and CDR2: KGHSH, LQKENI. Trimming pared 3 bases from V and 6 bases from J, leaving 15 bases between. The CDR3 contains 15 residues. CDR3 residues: CASSPGQGFTQPQHF. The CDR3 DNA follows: TGTGCCAGCTCACCGGGTCAGGGGTTCACTCAGCCCCAGCATTTT.

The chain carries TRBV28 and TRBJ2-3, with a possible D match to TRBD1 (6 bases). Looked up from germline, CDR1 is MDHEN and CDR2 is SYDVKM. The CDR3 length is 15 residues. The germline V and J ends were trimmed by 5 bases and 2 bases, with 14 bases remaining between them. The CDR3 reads CASSPTGTYTDTQYF. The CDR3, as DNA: TGTGCCAGCAGTCCAACAGGGACCTACACAGATACGCAGTATTTT.

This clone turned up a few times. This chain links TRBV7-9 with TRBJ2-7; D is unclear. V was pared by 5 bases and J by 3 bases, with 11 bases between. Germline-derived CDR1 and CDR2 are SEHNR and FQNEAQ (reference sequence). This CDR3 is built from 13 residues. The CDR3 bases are TGTGCCAGCAGCCTACGACACGGCTACGAGCAGTACTTC. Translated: CASSLRHGYEQYF.

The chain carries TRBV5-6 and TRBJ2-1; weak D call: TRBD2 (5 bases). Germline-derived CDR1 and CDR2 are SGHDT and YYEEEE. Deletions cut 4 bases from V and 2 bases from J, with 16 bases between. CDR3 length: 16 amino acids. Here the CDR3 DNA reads TGTGCCAGCAGCCGAACTAGTGGGAGTCCCTACAATGAGCAGTTCTTC. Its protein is CASSRTSGSPYNEQFF.

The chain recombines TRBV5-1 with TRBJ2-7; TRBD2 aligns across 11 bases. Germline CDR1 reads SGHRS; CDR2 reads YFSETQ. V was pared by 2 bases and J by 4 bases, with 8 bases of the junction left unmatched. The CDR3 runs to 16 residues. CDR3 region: CASSFASGRMIYEQYF. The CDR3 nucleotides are TGCGCCAGCAGCTTCGCTAGCGGGAGGATGATATACGAGCAGTACTTC.

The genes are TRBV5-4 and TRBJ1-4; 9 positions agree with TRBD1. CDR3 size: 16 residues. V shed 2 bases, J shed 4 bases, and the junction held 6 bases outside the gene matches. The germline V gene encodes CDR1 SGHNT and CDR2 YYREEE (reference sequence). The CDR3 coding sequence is TGTGCCAGCAGCTTAGACAGGGGGTCGGTTAATGAAAAACTGTTTTTT. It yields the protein CASSLDRGSVNEKLFF. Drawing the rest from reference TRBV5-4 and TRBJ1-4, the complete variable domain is ETGVTQSPTHLIKTRGQQVTLRCSSQSGHNTVSWYQQALGQGPQFIFQYYREEENGRGNFPPRFSGLQFPNYSSELNVNALELDDSALYLCASSLDRGSVNEKLFFGSGTQLSVL.

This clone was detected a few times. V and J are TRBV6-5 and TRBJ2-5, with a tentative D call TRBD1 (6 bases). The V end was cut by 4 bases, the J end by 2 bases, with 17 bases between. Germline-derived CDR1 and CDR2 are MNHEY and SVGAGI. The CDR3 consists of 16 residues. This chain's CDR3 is CASSLTTGFAQETQYF. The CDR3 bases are TGTGCCAGCAGTTTAACGACAGGATTTGCTCAAGAGACCCAGTACTTC.

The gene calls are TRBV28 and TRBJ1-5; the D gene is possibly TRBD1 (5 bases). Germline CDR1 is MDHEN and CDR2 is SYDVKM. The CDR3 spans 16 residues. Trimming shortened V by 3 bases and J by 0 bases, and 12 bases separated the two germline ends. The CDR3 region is CASSFGGPYSNQPQHF. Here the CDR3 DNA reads TGTGCCAGCAGTTTCGGGGGACCGTATAGCAATCAGCCCCAGCATTTT.

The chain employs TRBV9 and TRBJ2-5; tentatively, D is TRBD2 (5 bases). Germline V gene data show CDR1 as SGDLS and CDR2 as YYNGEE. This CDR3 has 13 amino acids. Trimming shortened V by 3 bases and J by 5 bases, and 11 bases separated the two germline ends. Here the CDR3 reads CASSARDRETQYF. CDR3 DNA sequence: TGTGCCAGCAGCGCCCGGGATAGGGAGACCCAGTACTTC. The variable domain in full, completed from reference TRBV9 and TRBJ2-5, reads DSGVTQTPKHLITATGQRVTLRCSPRSGDLSVYWYQQSLDQGLQFLIQYYNGEERAKGNILERFSAQQFPDLHSELNLSSLELGDSALYFCASSARDRETQYFGPGTRLLVL.

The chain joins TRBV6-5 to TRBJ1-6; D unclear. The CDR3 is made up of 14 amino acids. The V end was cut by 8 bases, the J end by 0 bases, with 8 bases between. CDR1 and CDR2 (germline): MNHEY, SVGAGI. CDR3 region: CASSVSSYNSPLHF. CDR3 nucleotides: TGTGCCAGCTCAGTAAGCTCCTATAATTCACCCCTCCACTTT.

For the CDR3, the DNA is TGTGCCAGCAGCCACGCGGGAGTGGACACAGATACGCAGTATTTT. This codes for CASSHAGVDTDTQYF. This chain links TRBV4-2 with TRBJ2-3; 7 nucleotides agree with TRBD2. Germline trimming cut 3 bases from V and 2 bases from J; bases unmatched to any gene: 5. CDR1 is LGHNA and CDR2 is YNFKEQ in the germline V gene. CDR3 length equals 15 residues.

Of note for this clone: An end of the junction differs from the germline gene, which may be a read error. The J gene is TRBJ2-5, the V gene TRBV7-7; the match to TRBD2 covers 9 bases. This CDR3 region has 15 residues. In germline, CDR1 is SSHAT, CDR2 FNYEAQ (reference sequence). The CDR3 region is CASSTGLAVGGTQYF. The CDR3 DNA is TGTGCTAGCAGCACGGGACTAGCCGTCGGCGGGACCCAGTACTTC.

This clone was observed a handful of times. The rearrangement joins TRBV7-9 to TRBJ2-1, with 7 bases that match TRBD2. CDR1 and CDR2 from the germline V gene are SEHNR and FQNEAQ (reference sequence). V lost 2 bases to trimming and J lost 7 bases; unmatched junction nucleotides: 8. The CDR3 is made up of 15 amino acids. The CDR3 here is CASSLRGEGGNEQFF. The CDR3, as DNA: TGTGCCAGCAGCTTACGGGGGGAGGGAGGGAATGAGCAGTTCTTC.

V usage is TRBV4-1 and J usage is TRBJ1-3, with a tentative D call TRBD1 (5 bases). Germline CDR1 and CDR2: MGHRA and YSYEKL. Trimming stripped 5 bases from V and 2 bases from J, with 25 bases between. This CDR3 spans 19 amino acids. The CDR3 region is CASSATPGLLVGTGNTIYF. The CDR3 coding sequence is TGCGCCAGCAGCGCGACGCCGGGACTCCTCGTAGGGACTGGAAACACCATATATTTT.

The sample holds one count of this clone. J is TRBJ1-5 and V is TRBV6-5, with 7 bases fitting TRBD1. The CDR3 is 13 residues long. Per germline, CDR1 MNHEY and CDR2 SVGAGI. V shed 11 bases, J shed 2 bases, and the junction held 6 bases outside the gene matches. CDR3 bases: TGTGCCGGAACAGGGGCACGCAATCAGCCCCAGCATTTT. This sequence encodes CAGTGARNQPQHF.

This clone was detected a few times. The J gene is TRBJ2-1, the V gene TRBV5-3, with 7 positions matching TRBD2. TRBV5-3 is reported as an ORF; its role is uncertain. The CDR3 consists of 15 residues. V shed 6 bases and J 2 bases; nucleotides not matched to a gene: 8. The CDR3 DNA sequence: TGTGCCAGAAACCGGGAGGAGGGCCCCTACAATGAGCAGTTCTTC. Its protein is CARNREEGPYNEQFF.

Here the CDR3 DNA reads TGCAGCGTTGAATTAGGGGGGGCTGGGTATTTT. This gives the protein CSVELGGAGYF. The chain combines TRBV29-1 with TRBJ2-3, with a possible D match to TRBD2 (7 bases). Looked up from germline, CDR1 is SQVTM and CDR2 is ANQGSEA. This CDR3 contains 11 residues. Between the trimmed V and J ends, which lost 2 bases and 14 bases, there was a span of 14 bases.

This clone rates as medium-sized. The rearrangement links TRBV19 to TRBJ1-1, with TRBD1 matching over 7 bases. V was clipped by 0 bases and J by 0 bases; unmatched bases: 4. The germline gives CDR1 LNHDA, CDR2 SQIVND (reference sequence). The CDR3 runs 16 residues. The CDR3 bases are TGTGCCAGTAGTATAGAGACAGGGCTGATGAACACTGAAGCTTTCTTT. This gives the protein CASSIETGLMNTEAFF.

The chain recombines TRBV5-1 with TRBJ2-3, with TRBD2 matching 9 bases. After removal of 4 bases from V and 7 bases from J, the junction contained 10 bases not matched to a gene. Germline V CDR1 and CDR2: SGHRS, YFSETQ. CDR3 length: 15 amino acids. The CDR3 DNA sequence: TGCGCCAGCAGCCCCTGGGGTAGCGGGAGCAATACGCAGTATTTT. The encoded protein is CASSPWGSGSNTQYF. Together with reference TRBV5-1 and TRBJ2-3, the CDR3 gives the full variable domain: KAGVTQTPRYLIKTRGQQVTLSCSPISGHRSVSWYQQTPGQGLQFLFEYFSETQRNKGNFPGRFSGRQFSNSRSEMNVSTLELGDSALYLCASSPWGSGSNTQYFGPGTRLTVL.

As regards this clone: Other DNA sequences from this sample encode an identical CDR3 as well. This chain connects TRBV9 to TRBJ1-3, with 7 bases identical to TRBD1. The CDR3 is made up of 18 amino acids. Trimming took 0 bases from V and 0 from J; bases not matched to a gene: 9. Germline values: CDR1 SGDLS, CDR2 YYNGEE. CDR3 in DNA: TGTGCCAGCAGCGTAGGCGTCCTAGCAGGGGGCTCTGGAAACACCATATATTTT. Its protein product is CASSVGVLAGGSGNTIYF.

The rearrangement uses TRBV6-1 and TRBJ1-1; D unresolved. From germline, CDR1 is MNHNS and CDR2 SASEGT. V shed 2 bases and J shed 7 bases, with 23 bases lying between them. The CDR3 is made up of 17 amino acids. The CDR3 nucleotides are TGTGCCAGCAGTGAACACAACACCGATTACCCCCCCCGTGAAGCTTTCTTT. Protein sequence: CASSEHNTDYPPREAFF.

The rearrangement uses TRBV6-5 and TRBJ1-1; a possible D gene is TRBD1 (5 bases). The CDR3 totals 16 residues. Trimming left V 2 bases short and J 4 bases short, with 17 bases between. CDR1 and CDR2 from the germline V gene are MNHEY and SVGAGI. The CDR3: CASSYPLGGGVTEAFF. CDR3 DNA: TGTGCCAGCAGTTACCCCCTGGGGGGAGGGGTCACTGAAGCTTTCTTT.

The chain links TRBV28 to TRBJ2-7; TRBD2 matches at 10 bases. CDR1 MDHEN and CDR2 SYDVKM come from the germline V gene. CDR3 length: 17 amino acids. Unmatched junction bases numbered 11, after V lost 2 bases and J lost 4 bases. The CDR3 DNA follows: TGTGCCAGCAGTTTACCCCTAGCGGGAGAGCTGACTTACGAGCAGTACTTC. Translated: CASSLPLAGELTYEQYF.

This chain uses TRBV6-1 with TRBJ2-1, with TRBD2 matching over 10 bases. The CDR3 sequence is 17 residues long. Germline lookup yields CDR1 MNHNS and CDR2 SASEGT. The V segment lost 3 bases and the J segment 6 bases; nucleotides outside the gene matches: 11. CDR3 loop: CASSDLYGLAVTNEQFF. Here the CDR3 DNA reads TGTGCCAGCAGTGACTTATATGGACTAGCGGTGACCAATGAGCAGTTCTTC.

The CDR3 DNA sequence: TGTGCCAGCAGTAGGCAGGGAACGACCGGGGAGCTGTTTTTT. It yields the protein CASSRQGTTGELFF. The chain has TRBV28 and TRBJ2-2; possible D gene TRBD1, 5 bases. CDR1 and CDR2 (germline): MDHEN, SYDVKM. CDR3 length: 14 residues. V shed 5 bases and J shed 5 bases, with 12 bases lying between them.

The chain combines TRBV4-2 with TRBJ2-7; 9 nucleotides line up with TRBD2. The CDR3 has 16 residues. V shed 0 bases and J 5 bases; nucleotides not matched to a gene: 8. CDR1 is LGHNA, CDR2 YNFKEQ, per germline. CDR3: CASSQERAGGNDEQYF. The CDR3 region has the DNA TGTGCCAGCAGCCAAGAAAGGGCGGGAGGGAACGACGAGCAGTACTTC.

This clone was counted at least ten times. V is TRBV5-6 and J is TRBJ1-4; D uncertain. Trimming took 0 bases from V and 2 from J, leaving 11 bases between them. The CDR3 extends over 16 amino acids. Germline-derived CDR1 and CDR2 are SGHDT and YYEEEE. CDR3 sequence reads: CASSLAMTTTNEKLFF. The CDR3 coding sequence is TGTGCCAGCAGCTTGGCCATGACGACTACTAATGAAAAACTGTTTTTT. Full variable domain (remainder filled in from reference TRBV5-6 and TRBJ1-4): DAGVTQSPTHLIKTRGQQVTLRCSPKSGHDTVSWYQQALGQGPQFIFQYYEEEERQRGNFPDRFSGHQFPNYSSELNVNALLLGDSALYLCASSLAMTTTNEKLFFGSGTQLSVL.

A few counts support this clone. CDR3 DNA: TGTGCCAGTAGTATGGTCCTCAGGGGCGAGCAGTACTTC. It is translated as CASSMVLRGEQYF. The chain couples TRBV19 to TRBJ2-7; TRBD1 might be the D (6 bases). The CDR3 covers 13 residues. CDR1 and CDR2 from the germline V gene are LNHDA and SQIVND (reference sequence). The V end lost 3 bases, the J end lost 6 bases, and 12 bases lay between the germline ends.

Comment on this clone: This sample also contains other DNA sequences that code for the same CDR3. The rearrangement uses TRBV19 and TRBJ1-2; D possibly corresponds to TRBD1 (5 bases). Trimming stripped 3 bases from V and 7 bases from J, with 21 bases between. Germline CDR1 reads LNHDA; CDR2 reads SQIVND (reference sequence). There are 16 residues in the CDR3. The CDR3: CASSMEGGGVLLGYTF. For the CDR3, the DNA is TGTGCCAGTAGTATGGAAGGCGGAGGGGTCCTCCTTGGCTACACCTTC.

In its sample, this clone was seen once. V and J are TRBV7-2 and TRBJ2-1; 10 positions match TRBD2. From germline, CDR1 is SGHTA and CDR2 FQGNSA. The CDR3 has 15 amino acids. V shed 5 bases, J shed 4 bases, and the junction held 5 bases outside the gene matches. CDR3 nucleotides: TGTGCCAGCAGCCTAGGACTAGCGGAGTACAATGAGCAGTTCTTC. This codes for CASSLGLAEYNEQFF.